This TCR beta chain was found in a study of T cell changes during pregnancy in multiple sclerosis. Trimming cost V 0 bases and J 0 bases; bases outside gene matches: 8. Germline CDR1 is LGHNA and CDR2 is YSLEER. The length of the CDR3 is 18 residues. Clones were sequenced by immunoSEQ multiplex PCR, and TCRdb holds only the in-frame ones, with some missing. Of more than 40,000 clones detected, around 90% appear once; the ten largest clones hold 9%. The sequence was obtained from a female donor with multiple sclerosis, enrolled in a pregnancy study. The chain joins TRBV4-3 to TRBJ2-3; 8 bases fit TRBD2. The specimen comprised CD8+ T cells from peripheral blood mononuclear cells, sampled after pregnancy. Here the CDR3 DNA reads TGCGCCAGCAGCCAAGATAGGAGGCAGCGGGGGAGCACAGATACGCAGTATTTT. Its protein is CASSQDRRQRGSTDTQYF.